This TCR beta chain was profiled in a study of blood T cells in healthy people across ages. General study findings and limits: Possibly confounding the expanded clonotype changes was the fact that donor CMV status was unknown. The study found more naive CD4+ cells and higher diversity in long-lived than aged donors.

The germline V gene encodes CDR1 SGHRS and CDR2 YFSETQ. The CDR3 is 15 amino acids. After removal of 0 bases from V and 3 bases from J, the junction contained 5 bases not matched to a gene. For every donor, a draw yielded ten milliliters of peripheral blood. This clonotype was seen only a few times. The target antigen is unknown. Then a second PCR, running about 6 to 12 cycles, was carried out with a sample-barcoded 5' primer and a J-beta primer mix. Template switching added a 12-random-nucleotide identifier to every cDNA molecule. TCRdb called the 5' RACE reads again in MiXCR, with one record for every CDR3 protein. There are 800,000 or so distinct CDR3 sequences in the sample; about 45% occur only once, and about a sixth lies in the top ten.

Sample: blood. The chain links TRBV5-1 to TRBJ2-7; 8 nucleotides agree with TRBD2. This sequence originates from an elderly man in good health. The CDR3 reads CASSLGGTSNYEQYF. The CDR3 nucleotides are TGCGCCAGCAGCTTGGGCGGGACTAGTAACTACGAGCAGTACTTC.